This TCR beta chain was sequenced for a study of CD8 T cells in ankylosing spondylitis. This clonotype was seen more than once but under ten times. TCRdb reprocessed the 5' RACE reads with MiXCR, giving one entry per CDR3 protein. The data hold about 360,000 distinct CDR3 sequences, with around 20% observed a single time. Germline CDR1 SGHAT, CDR2 FQDESV (reference sequence). The CDR3 consists of 19 residues. Between the trimmed V and J ends, which lost 1 base and 3 bases, there was a span of 25 bases. The sample was blood, either unsorted or a sorted T cell fraction (not recorded which). The chain recombines TRBV11-1 with TRBJ2-7, with D perhaps being TRBD1 or TRBD2 (6 bases each). This clonotype was sampled from a male donor with ankylosing spondylitis or in good health (not recorded which). In DNA, the CDR3 is TGTGCCAGCAGCTTAGAACAGGGACTGTCTGGACAAGATATCTACGAGCAGTACTTC. Its translation: CASSLEQGLSGQDIYEQYF.